One sample yielded the 17 T cell receptor beta chains listed below, sequenced in a study of blood T cell repertoires in COVID-19. Produced via immunoSEQ multiplex PCR; TCRdb's table is partial and in-frame only. The sample holds 100,000 or so clones, roughly 79% seen once. Source material: peripheral blood. Every receptor here comes from a woman in her seventies with acute or convalescent COVID-19.

In its sample, this clone was seen a few times. The gene calls are TRBV11-3 and TRBJ2-7; 9 bases are shared with TRBD1. CDR1 and CDR2 (germline): SGHNT, YENEEA. There are 14 residues in the CDR3. V was pared by 0 bases and J by 6 bases, with 3 bases of the junction left unmatched. DNA for the CDR3: TGTGCCAGCAGCTTAGATGGGACAGGGACCGAGCAGTACTTC. Protein product: CASSLDGTGTEQYF.

This sequence joins TRBV2 and TRBJ1-5; TRBD1 aligns across 8 bases. From germline, CDR1 is SNHLY and CDR2 FYNNEI. V dropped 4 bases and J dropped 7; count of bases not matched to a gene: 12. CDR3 length: 16 residues. The CDR3 reads CASSGVRGRGTQPQHF. The CDR3 coding sequence is TGTGCCAGCAGTGGAGTCAGGGGGCGCGGAACCCAGCCCCAGCATTTT.

The gene calls are TRBV19 and TRBJ1-2, with D uncertain. Germline values: CDR1 LNHDA, CDR2 SQIVND (reference sequence). Trimming took 2 bases from V and 5 from J, leaving 12 bases between them. CDR3 length equals 14 residues. CDR3: CASSIRATTYGYTF. The CDR3 bases are TGTGCCAGTAGTATAAGAGCCACTACTTATGGCTACACCTTC.

The chain recombines TRBV30 with TRBJ2-3; TRBD2 matches 12 bases. Germline-derived CDR1 and CDR2 are GTSNPN and SVGIG (reference sequence). V lost 3 bases to trimming and J lost 4 bases; unmatched junction nucleotides: 2. This CDR3 is 14 amino acids long. The CDR3 DNA follows: TGTGCCTGGAGGGGGACTAGCGGGCCAGATACGCAGTATTTT. Its protein is CAWRGTSGPDTQYF.

The chain joins TRBV10-3 to TRBJ1-6, with a weak D call TRBD1 (5 bases). Germline values: CDR1 ENHRY, CDR2 SYGVKD. There are 13 residues in the CDR3. The germline V and J ends were trimmed by 10 bases and 8 bases, with 15 bases remaining between them. CDR3 coding DNA: TGTGCCACTAGAGGACAACCCCATTCACCCCTCCACTTT. Amino acids: CATRGQPHSPLHF.

This sequence joins TRBV19 and TRBJ2-7, with 8 bases identical to TRBD1. Trimming took 4 bases from V and 3 from J; bases not matched to a gene: 2. The CDR3 loop spans 13 amino acids. CDR1 LNHDA and CDR2 SQIVND come from the germline V gene (reference sequence). The CDR3 region has the DNA TGTGCCAGTAGTACCACAGGGGGCTACGAGCAGTACTTC. It translates to CASSTTGGYEQYF. The full variable domain, completed using reference TRBV19 and TRBJ2-7, is DGGITQSPKYLFRKEGQNVTLSCEQNLNHDAMYWYRQDPGQGLRLIYYSQIVNDFQKGDIAEGYSVSREKKESFPLTVTSAQKNPTAFYLCASSTTGGYEQYFGPGTRLTVT.

The chain links TRBV5-1 to TRBJ2-5; 9 bases map to TRBD2. Germline V gene lookup returns CDR1 SGHRS and CDR2 YFSETQ. CDR3 length: 15 amino acids. Trimming cost V 5 bases and J 3 bases; bases outside gene matches: 8. CDR3 residues: CASSKSGGREETQYF. The DNA for the CDR3 is TGCGCCAGCAGTAAGAGCGGGGGGCGGGAAGAGACCCAGTACTTC. Complete variable domain (other parts from reference TRBV5-1 and TRBJ2-5): KAGVTQTPRYLIKTRGQQVTLSCSPISGHRSVSWYQQTPGQGLQFLFEYFSETQRNKGNFPGRFSGRQFSNSRSEMNVSTLELGDSALYLCASSKSGGREETQYFGPGTRLLVL.

The chain uses TRBV20-1 and TRBJ1-2; possibly TRBD1 for D (6 bases). Germline CDR1 DFQATT, CDR2 SNEGSKA (reference sequence). V was clipped by 4 bases and J by 6 bases, with 18 bases between them. There are 14 residues in the CDR3. CDR3 amino acids: CSATDRFKGHGYTF. DNA of the CDR3: TGCAGTGCTACTGACAGGTTCAAAGGCCATGGCTACACCTTC.

The chain links TRBV11-2 to TRBJ2-7; 7 bases map to TRBD2. The CDR3 loop spans 17 amino acids. The J segment lost 5 bases and the V segment lost 0 bases, leaving 13 bases of the junction unmatched. Germline V gene sequence: CDR1 SGHAT, CDR2 FQNNGV. The CDR3: CASSLDLSLLAKNEQYF. The CDR3 DNA is TGTGCCAGCAGCTTAGATCTGAGTCTACTAGCGAAGAACGAGCAGTACTTC.

This sequence joins TRBV27 and TRBJ2-1; D perhaps matches TRBD2 (6 bases). CDR3 length: 13 residues. The V end was cut by 4 bases, the J end by 7 bases, with 11 bases between. CDR1 and CDR2 from the germline V gene are MNHEY and SMNVEV (reference sequence). Here the CDR3 DNA reads TGTGCCAGCAGTTGGGGACTTCGTAATGAGCAGTTCTTC. Translating gives CASSWGLRNEQFF.

The chain is built from TRBV30 and TRBJ1-3; unclear D gene. The CDR3 has 15 amino acids. V shed 1 base and J shed 0 bases, with 10 bases lying between them. Germline V lookup: CDR1 GTSNPN, CDR2 SVGIG (reference sequence). DNA for the CDR3: TGTGCCTGGAGTGGGATGGGCCTCTCTGGAAACACCATATATTTT. This sequence encodes CAWSGMGLSGNTIYF.

The chain carries TRBV7-2 and TRBJ1-5; 8 bases are shared with TRBD1. The ends lost 1 base at V and 2 bases at J; junction bases unmatched: 1. There are 15 residues in the CDR3. The germline V gene encodes CDR1 SGHTA and CDR2 FQGNSA. For the CDR3, the DNA is TGTGCCAGCAGCTTAGACAGGGGGGGCAATCAGCCCCAGCATTTT. This sequence encodes CASSLDRGGNQPQHF.

This chain connects TRBV27 to TRBJ2-3, with 9 bases fitting TRBD2. Germline V CDR1 and CDR2: MNHEY, SMNVEV (reference sequence). The CDR3 is made up of 14 amino acids. V lost 6 bases and J lost 4; bases outside the gene matches: 5. The CDR3 sequence is CASSLGTSSDTQYF. CDR3 nucleotide sequence: TGTGCCAGCAGCTTAGGGACTAGCTCAGATACGCAGTATTTT.

The chain combines TRBV30 with TRBJ1-1, with 8 bases matching TRBD1. J lost 5 bases, V lost 0 bases, and 8 bases had no gene match. The CDR3 contains 15 residues. Germline CDR1 GTSNPN, CDR2 SVGIG (reference sequence). CDR3 protein: CAWSVRNRGWTEAFF. The CDR3 DNA is TGTGCCTGGAGTGTACGAAACAGGGGGTGGACTGAAGCTTTCTTT.

The CDR3, as DNA: TGTGCCAGCAGTATGAGCTCTGGAAACACCATATATTTT. Translating it yields CASSMSSGNTIYF. The chain employs TRBV6-5 and TRBJ1-3; D not certain. The germline CDR1 and CDR2 sequences are MNHEY and SVGAGI. CDR3 length equals 13 residues. Trimming cost V 5 bases and J 0 bases, with 5 bases left between them.

The chain couples TRBV5-5 to TRBJ2-2; 14 positions agree with TRBD2. The trim removed 3 bases at V and 0 bases at J, leaving 1 base unmatched. The CDR3 covers 17 residues. Germline CDR1 SGHKS, CDR2 YYEKEE (reference sequence). CDR3 amino acids: CASSSTSGGANTGELFF. CDR3 bases: TGTGCCAGCAGCTCGACTAGCGGGGGGGCGAACACCGGGGAGCTGTTTTTT.

V is TRBV7-2 and J is TRBJ1-1; TRBD1 might be the D (5 bases). The CDR3 extends over 17 amino acids. Trimming left V 5 bases short and J 1 base short, with 20 bases between. Germline CDR1 is SGHTA and CDR2 is FQGNSA. The CDR3 protein is CASSPILQGRENTEAFF. CDR3 nucleotides: TGTGCCAGCAGCCCAATCCTTCAGGGCAGGGAGAACACTGAAGCTTTCTTT.